Described below is a single T cell receptor beta chain sequence and its context. Authors' data handling: Estimated nucleated cell counts came from reference gene primer amplification. Assay: immunoSEQ multiplex PCR; the TCRdb copy retains only in-frame clones and omits some. V and J calls and clone size are as listed in that table; D and trimming were resolved from the DNA. This sample yields more than 95,000 clones, of which roughly 87% are seen a single time; around 6.3% belongs to the top ten. J lost 12 bases, V lost 1 base, and 11 bases had no gene match. This CDR3 has 16 amino acids. Germline assignment: CDR1 SGHAT and CDR2 FQNNGV. This specimen belongs to a study of blood T cell repertoires in COVID-19. Study-level background: Both acute and convalescent COVID-19 samples were obtained from the United States, Italy and Spain.

The sequenced sample consisted of peripheral blood. This rearrangement joins TRBV11-2 to TRBJ2-3; 12 positions agree with TRBD2. This TCR was sampled from an older man with active or convalescent COVID-19. CDR3 in DNA: TGTGCCAGCAGCTTAGGGACTAGCGGGATCGCCATAGGACAGTATTTT. Translated, it gives CASSLGTSGIAIGQYF. Together with reference TRBV11-2 and TRBJ2-3, the CDR3 gives the full variable domain: EAGVAQSPRYKIIEKRQSVAFWCNPISGHATLYWYQQILGQGPKLLIQFQNNGVVDDSQLPKDRFSAERLKGVDSTLKIQPAKLEDSAVYLCASSLGTSGIAIGQYFGPGTRLTVL.